A single sample is the source of the 26 T cell receptor beta chains below, sequenced in a study of blood T cell repertoires in COVID-19. The assay was immunoSEQ multiplex PCR, and TCRdb's table has in-frame clones only and misses some. The data show under 250,000 clones, around 86% seen once. The sequenced material came from peripheral blood. These receptors were collected from a woman of 80 years or more with COVID-19, enrolled during active disease.

The V gene is TRBV18, the J gene TRBJ1-1, with 7 bases matching TRBD1. Germline assignment: CDR1 KGHSH and CDR2 LQKENI. V lost 4 bases and J lost 7; bases outside the gene matches: 6. The CDR3 contains 13 residues. CDR3 in DNA: TGTGCCAGCTCACTTCAGGGGGGCGGTGAAGCTTTCTTT. Translating gives CASSLQGGGEAFF.

V and J are TRBV1 and TRBJ2-7; the table's D gene call, TRBD2, was not cross checked with the DNA. TRBV1 represents a pseudogene. The CDR3 covers 13 residues. The CDR3 nucleotides are TGCACCAGCAGCCAAGATCTAGATACCGAGCAGTACTTC. The encoded protein is CTSSQDLDTEQYF.

V is TRBV24-1 and J is TRBJ2-3; TRBD1 agrees at 10 bases. Germline V lookup: CDR1 KGHDR, CDR2 SFDVKD. This CDR3 comprises 16 residues. Unmatched junction bases numbered 7, after V lost 4 bases and J lost 4 bases. CDR3 sequence reads: CATSDLSGTGADTQYF. The CDR3 coding sequence is TGTGCCACCAGTGACCTATCCGGGACAGGGGCAGATACGCAGTATTTT.

This clone occurred a few times. This rearrangement joins TRBV7-9 to TRBJ1-2, with 7 positions matching TRBD1. The CDR3 runs to 16 residues. Germline values: CDR1 SEHNR, CDR2 FQNEAQ (reference sequence). V trimming: 5 bases; J trimming: 4 bases; junction bases outside the gene matches: 13. The CDR3 reads CASSPLAGGSLYGYTF. The CDR3 DNA reads TGTGCCAGCAGCCCATTGGCAGGGGGGTCCCTCTATGGCTACACCTTC.

V and J are TRBV5-1 and TRBJ1-1, with 9 bases that match TRBD1. Germline CDR1 and CDR2: SGHRS and YFSETQ. There are 15 residues in the CDR3. After removal of 4 bases from V and 0 bases from J, the junction contained 4 bases not matched to a gene. The CDR3 sequence: CASSIGTGMNTEAFF. CDR3 DNA sequence: TGCGCCAGCAGCATAGGGACAGGGATGAACACTGAAGCTTTCTTT.

The rearrangement uses TRBV5-6 and TRBJ1-5, with D perhaps matching TRBD1 (5 bases). The V and J ends lost 0 bases and 1 base respectively, with 8 bases between them. The CDR3 is made up of 15 amino acids. Germline loops: CDR1 SGHDT, CDR2 YYEEEE. CDR3 sequence reads: CASSLGRQSNQPQHF. DNA for the CDR3: TGTGCCAGCAGCTTGGGCCGACAGAGCAATCAGCCCCAGCATTTT.

This chain joins TRBV6-5 and TRBJ2-1, with 9 positions matching TRBD1. V dropped 8 bases and J dropped 6; count of bases not matched to a gene: 11. This CDR3 has 15 amino acids. CDR1 is MNHEY, CDR2 SVGAGI, per germline. The CDR3 protein is CASWARDREGNEQFF. CDR3 DNA sequence: TGTGCCAGCTGGGCCCGGGACAGGGAGGGCAATGAGCAGTTCTTC.

The CDR3, as DNA: TGTGCCAGCAGCCTTCCCCACGACAGTGAAGCTTTCTTT. It yields the protein CASSLPHDSEAFF. The V call is TRBV5-4, the J call TRBJ1-1, with D possibly being TRBD1 (5 bases). The length of the CDR3 is 13 residues. V lost 4 bases to trimming and J lost 7 bases, with 14 bases between them. Germline CDR1 reads SGHNT; CDR2 reads YYREEE (reference sequence).

The chain has TRBV7-2 and TRBJ2-1; D ambiguous. The germline V and J ends were trimmed by 0 bases and 4 bases, with 10 bases remaining between them. The CDR3 is 15 amino acids. Per germline, CDR1 SGHTA and CDR2 FQGNSA. CDR3 bases: TGTGCCAGCAGCTTAGCCCTGGGCCCTTACAATGAGCAGTTCTTC. Translated: CASSLALGPYNEQFF.

The rearrangement links TRBV4-1 to TRBJ1-2, with D perhaps TRBD1 (5 bases). The CDR3 length is 17 residues. The germline V gene has CDR1 MGHRA and CDR2 YSYEKL. V lost 4 bases to trimming and J lost 1 base, with 19 bases between them. The CDR3 loop is CASSPFPSRGINYGYTF. The CDR3, as DNA: TGCGCCAGCAGCCCCTTTCCCAGCCGGGGGATTAACTATGGCTACACCTTC.

The chain has TRBV3-1 (or the pseudogene TRBV3-2) and TRBJ1-4; D unclear. Germline-derived CDR1 and CDR2 are LGHDT and YNNKEL (reference sequence). Trimming left V 0 bases short and J 10 bases short, with 9 bases between. The CDR3 contains 13 residues. Here the CDR3 reads CASSQDIFGKLFF. The CDR3 nucleotides read TGTGCCAGCAGCCAAGATATTTTCGGAAAACTGTTTTTT.

This clone was recorded only once. The chain couples TRBV14 to TRBJ2-1, with 13 bases aligning to TRBD2. Germline V gene lookup returns CDR1 SGHDN and CDR2 FVKESK. The CDR3 has 15 amino acids. J was trimmed by 9 bases and V by 0 bases; bases with no gene match: 2. The CDR3 spells CASSQETSGGAEQFF. CDR3 nucleotides: TGTGCCAGCAGCCAAGAAACTAGCGGGGGGGCTGAGCAGTTCTTC.

This clone was recorded only once. The chain uses TRBV7-9 and TRBJ1-1; D gene uncertain. CDR3 size: 15 residues. The germline V and J ends were trimmed by 3 bases and 0 bases, with 11 bases remaining between them. CDR1 is SEHNR and CDR2 is FQNEAQ in the germline V gene (reference sequence). CDR3 nucleotide sequence: TGTGCCAGCAGCTTTCCTGCGGCTCTGAACACTGAAGCTTTCTTT. This gives the protein CASSFPAALNTEAFF.

This clone was recorded a few times. Different DNA sequences within this sample yield the same CDR3. The V gene is TRBV28, the J gene TRBJ1-5; D unresolved. Germline CDR1 and CDR2: MDHEN and SYDVKM. This CDR3 comprises 15 residues. The ends were cut back, 1 base at V and 2 bases at J, with 9 bases in the middle. CDR3 nucleotide sequence: TGTGCCAGCAGTTTATCTATAACAGGCAATCAGCCCCAGCATTTT. This gives the protein CASSLSITGNQPQHF.

The gene calls are TRBV5-1 and TRBJ2-5; 7 nucleotides line up with TRBD1. This CDR3 is 14 amino acids long. V dropped 4 bases and J dropped 5; count of bases not matched to a gene: 8. In germline, CDR1 is SGHRS, CDR2 YFSETQ. The CDR3 reads CASSGTGARETQYF. The CDR3 nucleotides are TGCGCCAGCAGCGGAACAGGGGCCAGGGAGACCCAGTACTTC.

V and J are TRBV28 and TRBJ2-5; the match to TRBD2 covers 9 bases. In germline, CDR1 is MDHEN, CDR2 SYDVKM. The CDR3 sequence is 15 residues long. Germline trimming cut 1 base from V and 4 bases from J; bases unmatched to any gene: 4. The CDR3 loop is CASSLSAGGRETQYF. In nucleotides, the CDR3 is TGTGCCAGCAGTTTATCGGCGGGGGGGCGAGAGACCCAGTACTTC.

This clone occurred once. The genes are TRBV28 and TRBJ1-4; D gene unclear. Trimming stripped 3 bases from V and 6 bases from J, with 11 bases between. The CDR3 covers 14 residues. Germline V lookup: CDR1 MDHEN, CDR2 SYDVKM. CDR3 nucleotides: TGTGCCAGCAGTTTTGGAGGGAGGTATGAAAAACTGTTTTTT. Translated: CASSFGGRYEKLFF. Combining the CDR3 with reference TRBV28 and TRBJ1-4 gives the whole variable domain DVKVTQSSRYLVKRTGEKVFLECVQDMDHENMFWYRQDPGLGLRLIYFSYDVKMKEKGDIPEGYSVSREKKERFSLILESASTNQTSMYLCASSFGGRYEKLFFGSGTQLSVL.

This clone turned up a few times. The V and J genes are TRBV7-9 and TRBJ1-1; 8 bases match TRBD1. CDR1 is SEHNR and CDR2 is FQNEAQ in the germline V gene (reference sequence). V was pared by 0 bases and J by 4 bases, with 4 bases of the junction left unmatched. There are 15 residues in the CDR3. The CDR3 DNA follows: TGTGCCAGCAGCTTAGCGGCAGGGGGCGGCACTGAAGCTTTCTTT. As protein: CASSLAAGGGTEAFF.

The J gene is TRBJ1-1, the V gene TRBV5-1, with D uncertain. Trimming removed 4 bases at V and 2 bases at J, with 15 bases between. Germline V lookup: CDR1 SGHRS, CDR2 YFSETQ. The CDR3 totals 15 residues. The chain's CDR3 is CASSAAGKTNTEAFF. As DNA, the CDR3 is TGCGCCAGCAGCGCGGCCGGGAAGACTAACACTGAAGCTTTCTTT.

There are a few counts of this clone. As DNA, the CDR3 is TGCGCCAGCAGCTGGGGACTCCGGGACAGCGGGGGGGCAGGTCAAGAGACCCAGTACTTC. It translates to CASSWGLRDSGGAGQETQYF. This sequence joins TRBV5-1 and TRBJ2-5; 10 bases line up with TRBD2. The ends lost 3 bases at V and 2 bases at J; junction bases unmatched: 19. CDR3 size: 20 residues. Germline V gives CDR1 SGHRS, CDR2 YFSETQ.

The chain links TRBV19 to TRBJ1-4, with TRBD1 matching 8 bases. CDR3 length equals 15 residues. Germline assignment: CDR1 LNHDA and CDR2 SQIVND (reference sequence). With 6 bases clipped from V and 8 bases from J, the junction kept 11 bases outside the gene matches. The CDR3 protein is CASSRSGQGNEKLFF. The CDR3 DNA follows: TGTGCCAGTAGCCGGAGTGGACAGGGAAACGAAAAACTGTTTTTT.

This clone was detected only once. The chain couples TRBV2 to TRBJ1-1; no definite D call. In germline, CDR1 is SNHLY, CDR2 FYNNEI. CDR3 size: 11 residues. V shed 7 bases and J shed 0 bases, with 3 bases lying between them. CDR3 sequence (DNA): TGTGCCAGCAATATGAACACTGAAGCTTTCTTT. It translates to CASNMNTEAFF.

The chain uses TRBV9 and TRBJ2-7, with TRBD1 matching 7 bases. The CDR3 sequence is 15 residues long. Germline CDR1 is SGDLS and CDR2 is YYNGEE. The V segment lost 0 bases and the J segment 1 base; nucleotides outside the gene matches: 4. The CDR3 loop reads CASSVGSGGSYEQYV. DNA of the CDR3: TGTGCCAGCAGCGTAGGGTCAGGGGGATCCTACGAGCAGTACGTC.

The rearrangement uses TRBV6-5 and TRBJ2-5; 7 positions match TRBD1. Germline V gene data show CDR1 as MNHEY and CDR2 as SVGAGI. The CDR3 is made up of 14 amino acids. J was trimmed by 2 bases and V by 6 bases; bases with no gene match: 6. The CDR3: CASRLTGVQETQYF. Here the CDR3 DNA reads TGTGCCAGCAGGCTTACAGGGGTACAAGAGACCCAGTACTTC.

The CDR3 sequence: CASSPTGSQETQYF. The CDR3 bases are TGTGCCAGCAGTCCTACAGGGTCCCAAGAGACCCAGTACTTC. This chain links TRBV28 with TRBJ2-5; perhaps TRBD1 as D (6 bases). The V and J ends lost 5 bases and 1 base respectively, with 11 bases between them. Germline CDR1 reads MDHEN; CDR2 reads SYDVKM. The CDR3 has 14 amino acids.

The chain uses TRBV6-2 or TRBV6-3 and TRBJ1-1; D is undetermined. From germline, CDR1 is MNHEY and CDR2 SVGEGT. The V and J ends lost 0 bases and 3 bases respectively, with 17 bases between them. CDR3 length: 17 residues. CDR3 nucleotides: TGTGCCAGCAGTTACTCGAGGTCTGGCCAACGGGACACTGAAGCTTTCTTT. It translates to CASSYSRSGQRDTEAFF.